This T cell receptor beta chain was profiled in a study of cytomegalovirus exposure and HLA in healthy donors. Study background: Inside one of the first data releases sat about 91 million unique TCRs taken from HLA-typed donors.

The primer mix had 60 Vbeta and 13 Jbeta primers. Clones were read by immunoSEQ multiplex PCR, and TCRdb kept only the in-frame ones, dropping some. The sample has 180,000 or so clones, just over 70% seen once. Trimming stripped 2 bases from V and 3 bases from J, with 17 bases between. CDR1 is WNHNN and CDR2 is SYGVQD in the germline V gene (reference sequence). The CDR3 is 16 residues long. V is TRBV10-1 and J is TRBJ2-7; perhaps TRBD2 as D (6 bases). Sequenced sample: PBMCs. The TCR was taken from a human donor in good health. CDR3 protein: CASSEGGTRNGYEQYF. Here the CDR3 DNA reads TGCGCCAGCAGTGAGGGGGGGACCCGAAATGGCTACGAGCAGTACTTC.